The text below deals with one T cell receptor beta chain. PCR was performed using 60 Vbeta and 13 Jbeta primers. The method was immunoSEQ multiplex PCR; TCRdb's version includes in-frame clones alone and lacks a portion of them. The sample records approximately 220,000 clones, 60% to 80% being singletons. This entry belongs to a study of cytomegalovirus exposure and HLA in healthy donors. J lost 1 base, V lost 8 bases, and 2 bases had no gene match. The CDR3 sequence is 14 residues long. Germline values: CDR1 SGHNT, CDR2 YENEEA. The TCR originated in a man aged 18 to 29 in good health and CMV-seronegative. The specimen sequenced was PBMCs. V gene TRBV11-3 combines with J gene TRBJ2-2, with 9 nucleotides matching TRBD1. The CDR3 DNA reads as TGTGCCAGCGTGGGACAGGGGAACACCGGGGAGCTGTTTTTT. Translated: CASVGQGNTGELFF.